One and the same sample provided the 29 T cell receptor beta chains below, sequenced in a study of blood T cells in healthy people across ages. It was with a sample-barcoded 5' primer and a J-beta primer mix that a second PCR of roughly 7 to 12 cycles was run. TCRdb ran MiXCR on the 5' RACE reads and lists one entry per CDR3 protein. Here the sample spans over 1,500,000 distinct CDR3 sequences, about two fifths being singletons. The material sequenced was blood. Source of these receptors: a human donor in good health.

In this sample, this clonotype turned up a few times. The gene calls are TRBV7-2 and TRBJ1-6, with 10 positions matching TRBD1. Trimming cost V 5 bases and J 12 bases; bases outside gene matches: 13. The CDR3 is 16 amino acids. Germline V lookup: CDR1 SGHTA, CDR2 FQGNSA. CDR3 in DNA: TGTGCCAGCAGCCCTACCACCGGGACAGGGGAAGGACCCCTCCACTTT. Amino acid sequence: CASSPTTGTGEGPLHF.

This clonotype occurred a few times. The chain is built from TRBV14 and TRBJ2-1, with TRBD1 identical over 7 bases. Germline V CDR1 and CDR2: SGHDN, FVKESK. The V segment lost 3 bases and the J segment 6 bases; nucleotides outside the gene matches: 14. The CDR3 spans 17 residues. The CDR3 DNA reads TGTGCCAGCAGCCACCCAGGGGGATCTTCCCCATCCAATGAGCAGTTCTTC. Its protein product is CASSHPGGSSPSNEQFF.

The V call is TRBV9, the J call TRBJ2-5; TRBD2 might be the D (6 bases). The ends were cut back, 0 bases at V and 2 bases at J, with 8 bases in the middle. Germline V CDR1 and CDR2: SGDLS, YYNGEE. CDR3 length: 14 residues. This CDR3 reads CASSVGGLQETQYF. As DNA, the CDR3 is TGTGCCAGCAGCGTAGGTGGACTACAAGAGACCCAGTACTTC.

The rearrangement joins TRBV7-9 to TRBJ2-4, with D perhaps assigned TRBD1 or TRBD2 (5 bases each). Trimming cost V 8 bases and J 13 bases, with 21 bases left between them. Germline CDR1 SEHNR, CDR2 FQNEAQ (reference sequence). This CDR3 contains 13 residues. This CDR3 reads CASATEDYNEQYF. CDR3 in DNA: TGTGCCAGCGCGACAGAAGACTACAATGAGCAGTACTTC.

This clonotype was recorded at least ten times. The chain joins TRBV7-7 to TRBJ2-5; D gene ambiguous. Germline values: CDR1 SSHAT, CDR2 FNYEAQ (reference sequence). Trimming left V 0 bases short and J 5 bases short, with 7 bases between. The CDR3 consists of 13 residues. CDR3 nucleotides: TGTGCCAGCAGCTTAGCGCTGGTCGAGACCCAGTACTTC. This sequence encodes CASSLALVETQYF.

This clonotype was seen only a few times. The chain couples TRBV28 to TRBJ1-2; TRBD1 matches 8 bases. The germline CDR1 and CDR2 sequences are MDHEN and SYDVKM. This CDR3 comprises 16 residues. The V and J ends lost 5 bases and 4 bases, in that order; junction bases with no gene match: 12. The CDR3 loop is CASSRGGPGTGYGYTF. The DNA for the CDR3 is TGTGCCAGCAGTCGCGGGGGTCCCGGGACAGGCTATGGCTACACCTTC.

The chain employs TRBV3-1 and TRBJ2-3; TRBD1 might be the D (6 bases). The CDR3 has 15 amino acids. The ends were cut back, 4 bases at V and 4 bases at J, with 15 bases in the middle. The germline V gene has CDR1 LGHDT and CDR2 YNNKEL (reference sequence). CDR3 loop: CASSRSFSGADTQYF. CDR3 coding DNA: TGTGCCAGCAGCCGGTCTTTTTCAGGGGCAGATACGCAGTATTTT.

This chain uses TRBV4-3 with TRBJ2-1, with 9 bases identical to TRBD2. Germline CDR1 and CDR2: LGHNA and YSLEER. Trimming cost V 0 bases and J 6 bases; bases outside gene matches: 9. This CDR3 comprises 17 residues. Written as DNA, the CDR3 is TGCGCCAGCAGCCAAGATAGGTTGGTAGCGGGGGTCAATGAGCAGTTCTTC. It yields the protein CASSQDRLVAGVNEQFF.

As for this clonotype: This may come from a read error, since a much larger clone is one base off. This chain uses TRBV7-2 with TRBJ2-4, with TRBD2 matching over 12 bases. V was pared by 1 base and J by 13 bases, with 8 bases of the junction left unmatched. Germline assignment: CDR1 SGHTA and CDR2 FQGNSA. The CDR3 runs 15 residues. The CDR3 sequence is CASSLGLAGEQKQYF. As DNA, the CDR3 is TGTGCCAGCAGCTTAGGACTAGCGGGGGAGCAAAAGCAGTACTTC.

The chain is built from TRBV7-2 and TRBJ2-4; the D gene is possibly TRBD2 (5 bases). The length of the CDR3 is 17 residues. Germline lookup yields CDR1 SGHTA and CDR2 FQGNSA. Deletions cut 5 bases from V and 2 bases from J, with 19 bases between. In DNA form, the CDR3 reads TGTGCCAGCAGCCCGCTCGGGGTAACCCAAACCAAAAACATTCAGTACTTC. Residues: CASSPLGVTQTKNIQYF.

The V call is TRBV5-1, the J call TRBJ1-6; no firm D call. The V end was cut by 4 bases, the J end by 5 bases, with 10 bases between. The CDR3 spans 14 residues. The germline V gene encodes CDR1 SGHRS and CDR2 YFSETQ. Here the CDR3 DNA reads TGCGCCAGCAGCCCGGACGGAAATAATTCACCCCTCCACTTT. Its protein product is CASSPDGNNSPLHF.

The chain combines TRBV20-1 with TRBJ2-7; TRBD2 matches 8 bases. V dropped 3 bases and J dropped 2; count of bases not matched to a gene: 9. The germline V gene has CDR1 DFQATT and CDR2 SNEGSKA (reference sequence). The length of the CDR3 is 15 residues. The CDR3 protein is CSASYDGGAAYEQYF. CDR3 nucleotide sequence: TGCAGTGCTAGTTATGACGGGGGGGCCGCCTACGAGCAGTACTTC.

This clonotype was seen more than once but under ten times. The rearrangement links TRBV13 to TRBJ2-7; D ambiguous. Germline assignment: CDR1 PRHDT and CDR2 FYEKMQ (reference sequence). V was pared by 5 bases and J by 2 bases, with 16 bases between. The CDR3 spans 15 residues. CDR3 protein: CASSANESPAYEQYF. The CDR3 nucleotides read TGTGCCAGCAGCGCCAACGAATCCCCAGCCTACGAGCAGTACTTC.

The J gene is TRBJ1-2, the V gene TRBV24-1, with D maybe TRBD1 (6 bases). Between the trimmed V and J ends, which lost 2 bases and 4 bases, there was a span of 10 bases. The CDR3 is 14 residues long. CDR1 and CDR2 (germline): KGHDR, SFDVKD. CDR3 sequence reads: CATSDSGHRYGYTF. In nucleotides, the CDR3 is TGTGCCACCAGTGATTCGGGACATCGCTATGGCTACACCTTC.

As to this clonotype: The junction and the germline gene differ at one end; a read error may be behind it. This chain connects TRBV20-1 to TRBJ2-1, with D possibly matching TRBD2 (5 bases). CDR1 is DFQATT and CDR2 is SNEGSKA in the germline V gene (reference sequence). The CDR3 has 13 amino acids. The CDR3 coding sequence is TGCAGTGCTAGAGATGACTACCACAATGGGCAGTTCTTC. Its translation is CSARDDYHNGQFF.

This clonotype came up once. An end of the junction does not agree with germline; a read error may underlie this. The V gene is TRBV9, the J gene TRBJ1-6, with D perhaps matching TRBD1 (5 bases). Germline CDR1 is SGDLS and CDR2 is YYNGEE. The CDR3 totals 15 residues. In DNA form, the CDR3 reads TGTGCCAGCAGCGACAAAGACAGATATAATTCACCCCGCCACTTT. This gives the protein CASSDKDRYNSPRHF.

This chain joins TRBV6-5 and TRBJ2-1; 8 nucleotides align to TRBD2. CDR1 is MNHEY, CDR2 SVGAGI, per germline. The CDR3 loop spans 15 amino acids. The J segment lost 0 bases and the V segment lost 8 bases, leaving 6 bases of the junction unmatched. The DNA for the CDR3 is TGTGCCAGCCAAAACAGCGGGAGCTCCTACAATGAGCAGTTCTTC. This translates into CASQNSGSSYNEQFF.

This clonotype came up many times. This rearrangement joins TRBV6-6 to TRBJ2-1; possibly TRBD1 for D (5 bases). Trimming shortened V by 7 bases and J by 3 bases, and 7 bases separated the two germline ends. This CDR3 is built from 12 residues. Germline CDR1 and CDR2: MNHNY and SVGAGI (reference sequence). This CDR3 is CASKTDYNEQFF. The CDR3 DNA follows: TGTGCCAGCAAGACAGACTACAATGAGCAGTTCTTC.

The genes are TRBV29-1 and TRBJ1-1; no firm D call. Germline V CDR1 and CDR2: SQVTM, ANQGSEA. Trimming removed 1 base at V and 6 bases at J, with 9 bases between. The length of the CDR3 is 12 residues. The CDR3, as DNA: TGCAGCGTTGAAGTGGACGGGGCTGAAGCTTTCTTT. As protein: CSVEVDGAEAFF.

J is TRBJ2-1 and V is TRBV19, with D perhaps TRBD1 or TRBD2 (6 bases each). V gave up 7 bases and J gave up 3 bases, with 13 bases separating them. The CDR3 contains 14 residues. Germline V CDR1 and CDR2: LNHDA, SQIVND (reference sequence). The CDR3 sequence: CASTSGGYYNEQFF. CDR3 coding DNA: TGTGCCAGTACCTCCGGGGGCTACTACAATGAGCAGTTCTTC.

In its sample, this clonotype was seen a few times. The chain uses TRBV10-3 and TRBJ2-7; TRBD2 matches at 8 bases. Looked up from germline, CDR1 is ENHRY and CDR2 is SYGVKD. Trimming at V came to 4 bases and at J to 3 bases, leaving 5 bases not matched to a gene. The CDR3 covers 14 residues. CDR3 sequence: CAISAGGYGYEQYF. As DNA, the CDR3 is TGTGCCATCAGTGCGGGGGGGTACGGCTACGAGCAGTACTTC.

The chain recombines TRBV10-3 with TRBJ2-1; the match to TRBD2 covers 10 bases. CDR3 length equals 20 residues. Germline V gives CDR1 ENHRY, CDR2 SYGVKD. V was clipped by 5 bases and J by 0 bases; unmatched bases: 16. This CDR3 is CAISSPPGLAGVSSYNEQFF. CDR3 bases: TGTGCCATCAGTTCTCCCCCAGGGCTAGCGGGGGTGAGCTCCTACAATGAGCAGTTCTTC.

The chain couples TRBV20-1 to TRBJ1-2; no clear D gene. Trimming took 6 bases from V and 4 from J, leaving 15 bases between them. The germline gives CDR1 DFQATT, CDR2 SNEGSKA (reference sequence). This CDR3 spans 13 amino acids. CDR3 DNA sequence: TGCAGTGCGAGATCCTACCCCCTCTATGGCTACACCTTC. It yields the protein CSARSYPLYGYTF.

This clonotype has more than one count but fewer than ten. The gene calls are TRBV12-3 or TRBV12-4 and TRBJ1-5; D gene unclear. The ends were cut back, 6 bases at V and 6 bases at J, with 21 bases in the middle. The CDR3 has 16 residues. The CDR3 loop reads CASSAPLRGVSQPQHF. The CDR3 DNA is TGTGCCAGCAGCGCACCTTTGCGGGGTGTAAGTCAGCCCCAGCATTTT.

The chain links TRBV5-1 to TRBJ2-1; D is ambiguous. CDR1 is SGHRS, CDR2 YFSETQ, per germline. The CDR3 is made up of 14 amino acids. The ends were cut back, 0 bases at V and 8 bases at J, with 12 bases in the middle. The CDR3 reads CASSLGLSVDEQFF. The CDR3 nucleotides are TGCGCCAGCAGCTTGGGGCTATCCGTAGATGAGCAGTTCTTC.

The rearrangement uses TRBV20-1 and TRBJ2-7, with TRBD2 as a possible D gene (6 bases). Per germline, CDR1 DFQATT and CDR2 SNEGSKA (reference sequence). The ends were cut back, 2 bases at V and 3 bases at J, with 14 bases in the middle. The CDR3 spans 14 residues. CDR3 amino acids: CSARSAEDYYEQYF. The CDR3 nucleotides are TGCAGTGCTAGATCGGCTGAGGACTACTACGAGCAGTACTTC.

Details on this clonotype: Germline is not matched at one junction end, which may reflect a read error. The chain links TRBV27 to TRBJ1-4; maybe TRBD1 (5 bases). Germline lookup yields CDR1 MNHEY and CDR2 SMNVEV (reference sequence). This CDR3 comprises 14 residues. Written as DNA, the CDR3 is TGTGCCGGCAGTTTTGGGGGGACTAATGAAAAACTGTTTTTT. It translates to CAGSFGGTNEKLFF. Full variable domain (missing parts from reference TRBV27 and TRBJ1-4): EAQVTQNPRYLITVTGKKLTVTCSQNMNHEYMSWYRQDPGLGLRQIYYSMNVEVTDKGDVPEGYKVSRKEKRNFPLILESPSPNQTSLYFCAGSFGGTNEKLFFGSGTQLSVL.

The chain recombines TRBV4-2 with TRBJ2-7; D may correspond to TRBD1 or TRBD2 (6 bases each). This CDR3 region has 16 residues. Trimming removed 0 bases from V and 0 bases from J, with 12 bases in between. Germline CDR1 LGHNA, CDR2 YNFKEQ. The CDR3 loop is CASSQDWGDNSYEQYF. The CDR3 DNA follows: TGTGCCAGCAGCCAAGATTGGGGGGACAACTCCTACGAGCAGTACTTC.

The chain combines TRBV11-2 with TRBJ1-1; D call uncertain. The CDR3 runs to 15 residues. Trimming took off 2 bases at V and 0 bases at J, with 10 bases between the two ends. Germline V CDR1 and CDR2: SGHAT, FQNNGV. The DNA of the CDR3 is TGTGCCAGCAGCTTATCGCGCCCGATGAACACTGAAGCTTTCTTT. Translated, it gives CASSLSRPMNTEAFF.